This TCR beta chain emerged from a study of control samples from healthy donors and cancer patients. Data came from immunoSEQ multiplex PCR; TCRdb stores just in-frame clones and leaves some out. In the table there are 100,000 to 150,000 clones, about 89% of which are singletons. J gave up 9 bases and V 4 bases, and 21 bases lay outside the gene matches. The CDR3 loop spans 17 amino acids. In germline, CDR1 is MNHEY, CDR2 SMNVEV (reference sequence). The sequence derives from a man in his sixties in good health. The sequencing sample was made of blood. This chain uses TRBV27 with TRBJ2-7; TRBD1 matches at 7 bases. The CDR3 coding sequence is TGTGCCAGCAGTTCTGGGATAGGGGGCGCCGACCCCCTGCGGCAGTACTTC. As protein: CASSSGIGGADPLRQYF.